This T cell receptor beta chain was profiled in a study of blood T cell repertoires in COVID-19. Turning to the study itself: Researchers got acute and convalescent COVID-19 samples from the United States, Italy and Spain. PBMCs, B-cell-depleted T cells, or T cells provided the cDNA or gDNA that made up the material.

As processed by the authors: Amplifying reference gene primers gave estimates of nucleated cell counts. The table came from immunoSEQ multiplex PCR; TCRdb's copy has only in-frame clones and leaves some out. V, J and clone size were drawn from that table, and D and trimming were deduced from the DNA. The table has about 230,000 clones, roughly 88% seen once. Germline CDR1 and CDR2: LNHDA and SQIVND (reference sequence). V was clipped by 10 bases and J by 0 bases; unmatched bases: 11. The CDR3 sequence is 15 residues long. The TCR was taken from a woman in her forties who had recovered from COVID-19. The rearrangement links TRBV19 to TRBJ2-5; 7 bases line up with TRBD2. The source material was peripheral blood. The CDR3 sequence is CATAGNGGNQETQYF. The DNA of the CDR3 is TGTGCCACTGCCGGGAACGGGGGGAACCAAGAGACCCAGTACTTC. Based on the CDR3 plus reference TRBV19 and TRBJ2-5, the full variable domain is DGGITQSPKYLFRKEGQNVTLSCEQNLNHDAMYWYRQDPGQGLRLIYYSQIVNDFQKGDIAEGYSVSREKKESFPLTVTSAQKNPTAFYLCATAGNGGNQETQYFGPGTRLLVL.